The 22 T cell receptor beta chains given below trace back to one sample, sequenced in a study of T cell clonality in common variable immunodeficiency. Produced via immunoSEQ multiplex PCR; TCRdb's table is partial and in-frame only. This sample carries tens of thousands of clones and no singletons, and about 0.86% goes to the top ten. The sequencing input was peripheral blood mononuclear cells. These receptors originate from a person aged 18 to 75 in good health.

This clone was detected many times. The read finishes 3 residues shy of the CDR3 end, and the germline J gene is used to complete it. J is TRBJ2-3 and V is TRBV14, with 8 bases identical to TRBD2. Germline V gene sequence: CDR1 SGHDN, CDR2 FVKESK. The J segment lost 5 bases and the V segment lost 5 bases, leaving 3 bases of the junction unmatched. The CDR3 length is 13 residues. The CDR3: CASSAGGIDTQYF. CDR3 DNA, as far as it was read: TGTGCCAGCAGCGCGGGAGGAATAGATACG.

In this sample, this clone turned up many times. From the germline J gene comes the end of the CDR3, since the read stops 3 residues before it. The V and J genes are TRBV5-5 and TRBJ2-1; D is possibly TRBD2 (6 bases). Germline-derived CDR1 and CDR2 are SGHKS and YYEKEE (reference sequence). The V gene lost 4 bases and the J gene lost 8 bases, with 13 bases spanning the gap. The CDR3 contains 13 residues. CDR3: CASSPTSVDEQFF. Incomplete CDR3 DNA: TGTGCCAGCAGCCCGACTAGTGTTGATGAG.

This clone was observed many times. The read is 3 residues too short to cover the CDR3 end, so that end is filled in from the germline J gene. The V and J genes are TRBV20-1 and TRBJ2-7, with 8 nucleotides matching TRBD2. The V gene end was trimmed by 1 base and the J gene end by 1 base; junction bases not matched to a gene: 3. Germline V gene sequence: CDR1 DFQATT, CDR2 SNEGSKA (reference sequence). This CDR3 has 14 amino acids. The sequenced CDR3 bases are TGCAGTGCTAGAGGCGGGGGGAAATCCTACGAG. This codes for CSARGGGKSYE. The entire CDR3 reads CSARGGGKSYEQYF.

This clone came up many times. The read finishes 3 residues shy of the CDR3 end, and the germline J gene is used to complete it. The chain has TRBV5-1 and TRBJ1-4, with D unresolved. This CDR3 has 16 amino acids. With 0 bases removed from V and 0 bases from J, the gap between germline ends came to 9 bases. In germline, CDR1 is SGHRS, CDR2 YFSETQ. CDR3 in amino acids: CASSLEGSATNEKLFF. The DNA read from the CDR3 is TGCGCCAGCAGCTTGGAAGGTTCTGCAACTAATGAAAAA.

This clone was seen many times. The observed sequence ends 3 residues before the CDR3 terminus, with the missing tail filled in from the germline J gene. The chain is built from TRBV7-9 and TRBJ2-1, with 7 bases fitting TRBD1. Germline lookup yields CDR1 SEHNR and CDR2 FQNEAQ (reference sequence). There are 15 residues in the CDR3. The V gene end was trimmed by 7 bases and the J gene end by 2 bases; junction bases not matched to a gene: 8. The CDR3 loop reads CASIPSGGTYNEQFF. Partial CDR3 DNA: TGTGCCAGCATCCCATCAGGGGGAACCTACAATGAG.

The table lists this clone with many counts. Read sequence stops 3 residues before the CDR3 end, and the germline J gene provides the missing end. The chain couples TRBV29-1 to TRBJ2-1, with a possible D match to TRBD2 (7 bases). The CDR3 is 14 residues long. The V end lost 3 bases, the J end lost 6 bases, and 15 bases lay between the germline ends. Per the germline V gene, CDR1 is SQVTM and CDR2 is ANQGSEA. Partial CDR3 DNA: TGCAGCGTTGAGGGGGCGGGGGAGGGCAATGAG. This codes for CSVEGAGEGNE. The CDR3 as a whole reads CSVEGAGEGNEQFF.

This clone has ten or more counts. The CDR3 spells CASSRMTGDNSPLHF. The part of the CDR3 DNA that was read is TGTGCCAGCAGCCGAATGACCGGGGATAATTCACCC. The chain carries TRBV2 and TRBJ1-6; D uncertain. The DNA ends 3 residues before the CDR3 does, and the rest of the CDR3 is filled in from the germline J gene. The CDR3 is 15 amino acids. CDR1 and CDR2 (germline): SNHLY, FYNNEI. Between the trimmed V and J ends, which lost 6 bases and 5 bases, there was a span of 14 bases.

This clone was detected ten times or more. The CDR3 reads CASSSIRGPGTGELFF. Partial CDR3 DNA: TGCGCCAGCAGCTCAATCAGGGGGCCGGGCACCGGGGAG. The chain is built from TRBV5-1 and TRBJ2-2, with 8 positions matching TRBD1. The read gets to within 3 residues of the CDR3 end, and the germline J gene fills in the rest. The junction had 8 bases not matched to a gene; V was cut back by 3 bases and J by 4 bases. Looked up from germline, CDR1 is SGHRS and CDR2 is YFSETQ. The CDR3 is 16 residues long. Filled out from reference TRBV5-1 and TRBJ2-2, the complete variable domain reads KAGVTQTPRYLIKTRGQQVTLSCSPISGHRSVSWYQQTPGQGLQFLFEYFSETQRNKGNFPGRFSGRQFSNSRSEMNVSTLELGDSALYLCASSSIRGPGTGELFFGEGSRLTVL.

This clone showed up many times. The CDR3 end is not reached by the read, which stops 3 residues before it; the germline J gene fills it in. The chain has TRBV18 and TRBJ2-5, with TRBD2 identical over 9 bases. The V gene's germline CDR1 is KGHSH and CDR2 LQKENI. There are 15 residues in the CDR3. Germline trimming cut 0 bases from V and 1 base from J; bases unmatched to any gene: 0. The CDR3 region is CASSPPGLAQETQYF. The CDR3 DNA, read in part, is TGTGCCAGCTCACCACCGGGACTAGCCCAAGAGACC.

This clone was found many times. The DNA ends 3 residues before the CDR3 does, and the rest of the CDR3 is filled in from the germline J gene. V and J are TRBV5-1 and TRBJ2-2, with unresolved D. The CDR3 covers 16 residues. Trimming took off 3 bases at V and 0 bases at J, with 12 bases between the two ends. Germline-derived CDR1 and CDR2 are SGHRS and YFSETQ. CDR3 DNA (partial): TGCGCCAGCAGCTACGGCTGGCGGTCGAACACCGGGGAG. Translation gives CASSYGWRSNTGE. The complete CDR3 sequence is CASSYGWRSNTGELFF.

This clone occurred many times. The CDR3 goes on 3 residues after the read ends, and that part is filled in from the germline J gene. The chain couples TRBV5-4 to TRBJ2-3; the D gene could be TRBD1 or TRBD2 (6 bases each). Germline V CDR1 and CDR2: SGHNT, YYREEE (reference sequence). This CDR3 is 15 amino acids long. Between the trimmed V and J ends, which lost 2 bases and 2 bases, there was a span of 12 bases. Incomplete CDR3 DNA: TGTGCCAGCAGCTTAGGAGGGACACACACAGATACG. Translated: CASSLGGTHTDT. The entire CDR3 protein is CASSLGGTHTDTQYF.

This clone came up many times. One end of the junction fails to match germline, which may point to a read error. The read terminates 3 residues ahead of where the CDR3 ends, so the germline J gene completes it. V usage is TRBV4-2 and J usage is TRBJ1-2; TRBD1 is a possible D gene (5 bases). The CDR3 runs 12 residues. Per germline, CDR1 LGHNA and CDR2 YNFKEQ. CDR3 loop: CASSGGGAGYTF. Incomplete CDR3 DNA: TGCGCCAGCAGCGGGGGGGGAGCTGGC.

This clone was recorded many times. The read finishes 3 residues shy of the CDR3 end, and the germline J gene is used to complete it. This sequence joins TRBV6-1 and TRBJ2-4; D possibly matches TRBD1 or TRBD2 (5 bases each). CDR3 size: 18 residues. Per the germline V gene, CDR1 is MNHNS and CDR2 is SASEGT. V lost 2 bases and J lost 0, with 17 bases in between. The sequenced CDR3 bases are TGTGCCAGCAGTGAACAAGGCCATAGGGGAGTAGCCAAAAACATT. This translates into CASSEQGHRGVAKNI. The full CDR3 is CASSEQGHRGVAKNIQYF.

Ten or more counts support this clone. The read terminates 3 residues before the CDR3 end, so the remaining end is supplied by the germline J gene. The chain carries TRBV12-5 and TRBJ2-5; D call uncertain. The germline V gene encodes CDR1 LGHNT and CDR2 FRNRAP. V lost 2 bases and J 4 bases, leaving 5 bases between the germline ends. CDR3 length equals 12 residues. The CDR3: CASGLRVETQYF. The covered CDR3 bases are TGTGCTAGTGGTTTGCGGGTAGAGACC. The entire variable domain, with the rest obtained from reference TRBV12-5 and TRBJ2-5, is as follows: DARVTQTPRHKVTEMGQEVTMRCQPILGHNTVFWYRQTMMQGLELLAYFRNRAPLDDSGMPKDRFSAEMPDATLATLKIQPSEPRDSAVYFCASGLRVETQYFGPGTRLLVL.

The sample holds many counts of this clone. The read ends 3 residues shy of where the CDR3 ends; the end is completed using the germline J gene. The chain carries TRBV29-1 and TRBJ1-1; D remains ambiguous. The germline V and J ends were trimmed by 7 bases and 3 bases, with 12 bases remaining between them. This CDR3 spans 12 amino acids. In germline, CDR1 is SQVTM, CDR2 ANQGSEA. The part of the CDR3 DNA that was read is TGCAGCGCCCTTGCGGGGTACACTGAA. Encoded protein: CSALAGYTE. The whole CDR3 protein is CSALAGYTEAFF. Based on the CDR3 plus reference TRBV29-1 and TRBJ1-1, the full variable domain is SAVISQKPSRDICQRGTSLTIQCQVDSQVTMMFWYRQQPGQSLTLIATANQGSEATYESGFVIDKFPISRPNLTFSTLTVSNMSPEDSSIYLCSALAGYTEAFFGQGTRLTVV.

This clone was seen repeatedly, ten times or more. The CDR3 is cut off 3 residues early in the read; its end comes from the germline J gene. The chain carries TRBV19 and TRBJ2-2, with a tentative D call TRBD1 (6 bases). Between the trimmed V and J ends, which lost 10 bases and 0 bases, there was a span of 12 bases. The V gene's germline CDR1 is LNHDA and CDR2 SQIVND (reference sequence). There are 14 residues in the CDR3. The CDR3 bases that were read are TGTGCCACCGTCGGACAGTCGAACACCGGGGAG. Its translation is CATVGQSNTGE. The entire CDR3 protein reads CATVGQSNTGELFF.

This clone was seen ten or more times. The CDR3 goes on 3 residues after the read ends, and that part is filled in from the germline J gene. V gene TRBV7-9 combines with J gene TRBJ1-5, with 7 bases lining up with TRBD1. J gave up 0 bases and V 4 bases, and 3 bases lay outside the gene matches. Germline CDR1 is SEHNR and CDR2 is FQNEAQ (reference sequence). The CDR3 is made up of 15 amino acids. The CDR3 DNA, read in part, is TGTGCCAGCAGCTCGGGACAGCATAGCAATCAGCCC. Protein: CASSSGQHSNQP. The complete CDR3 sequence is CASSSGQHSNQPQHF.

The sample holds many counts of this clone. The DNA ends 3 residues before the CDR3 does, and the rest of the CDR3 is filled in from the germline J gene. The chain has TRBV12-3 or TRBV12-4 and TRBJ2-7; 7 bases align to TRBD1. The CDR3 has 16 amino acids. With 3 bases clipped from V and 0 bases from J, the junction kept 8 bases outside the gene matches. The CDR3 protein is CASSFQPGQTSYEQYF. CDR3 DNA, as far as it was read: TGTGCCAGCAGTTTCCAGCCGGGACAGACCTCCTACGAG.

This clone was detected ten times or more. The covered CDR3 bases are TGTGCCAGCAGTAGACAGGACAACACTGAA. This codes for CASSRQDNTE. The complete CDR3 reads CASSRQDNTEAFF. The chain links TRBV13 to TRBJ1-1, with D possibly matching TRBD1 (6 bases). The read ends 3 residues shy of where the CDR3 ends; the end is completed using the germline J gene. The V end lost 6 bases, the J end lost 2 bases, and 10 bases lay between the germline ends. CDR1 is PRHDT and CDR2 is FYEKMQ in the germline V gene (reference sequence). The CDR3 has 13 amino acids. Supplemented by reference TRBV13 and TRBJ1-1, the full variable domain reads AAGVIQSPRHLIKEKRETATLKCYPIPRHDTVYWYQQGPGQDPQFLISFYEKMQSDKGSIPDRFSAQQFSDYHSELNMSSLELGDSALYFCASSRQDNTEAFFGQGTRLTVV.

This clone was observed at least ten times. The CDR3 end is not reached by the read, which stops 3 residues before it; the germline J gene fills it in. The J gene is TRBJ1-1, the V gene TRBV7-2, with 7 bases that match TRBD1. The CDR3 has 15 residues. The ends lost 1 base at V and 5 bases at J; junction bases unmatched: 7. The V gene's germline CDR1 is SGHTA and CDR2 FQGNSA. CDR3 region: CASSLVGRGNTEAFF. CDR3 bases read: TGTGCCAGCAGCTTAGTAGGCAGGGGGAATACTGAA.

This clone was seen at least ten times. The read ends 3 residues early relative to the CDR3; the germline J gene fills the gap. The rearrangement links TRBV18 to TRBJ1-4; 8 bases fit TRBD1. Germline V gives CDR1 KGHSH, CDR2 LQKENI. The CDR3 is 14 residues long. The trim removed 6 bases at V and 7 bases at J, leaving 7 bases unmatched. The CDR3 DNA, read in part, is TGTGCCAGCTCCTCAGGGGGCTGGAGTGAAAAA. It codes for CASSSGGWSEK. The CDR3 as a whole reads CASSSGGWSEKLFF.

This clone has ten or more counts. The read comes to an end 3 residues before the CDR3 does, leaving the germline J gene to fill in the end. The chain is built from TRBV5-4 and TRBJ1-1, with TRBD1 identical over 11 bases. This CDR3 has 14 amino acids. CDR1 and CDR2 from the germline V gene are SGHNT and YYREEE (reference sequence). V shed 3 bases and J 6 bases; nucleotides not matched to a gene: 4. CDR3 protein: CASSYRDRGAEAFF. The CDR3 DNA, read in part, is TGTGCCAGCAGCTACCGGGACAGGGGGGCTGAA.